This TCR beta chain was identified during a study of blood T cell repertoires in COVID-19. Study information: Collection of acute and convalescent COVID-19 samples took place in the United States, Italy and Spain. T cells, B-cell-depleted T cells, or PBMCs provided the cDNA or gDNA that served as material.

In germline, CDR1 is MDHEN, CDR2 SYDVKM. Trimming took off 2 bases at V and 0 bases at J, with 10 bases between the two ends. The CDR3 is made up of 15 amino acids. Study processing details: Researchers report that nucleated cell counts were estimated from reference gene primer amplification. The assay was immunoSEQ multiplex PCR, and TCRdb's table has in-frame clones only and misses some. The D gene and trimming were derived from the DNA, and the V and J assignments and clone size from that table. This table has some 73,000 clones, over 75% appearing once. Sequenced: peripheral blood. The chain links TRBV28 to TRBJ1-2, with D perhaps TRBD1 (6 bases). The receptor comes from an older woman with acute or convalescent COVID-19. CDR3 sequence reads: CASSLLDRPNYGYTF. The CDR3 nucleotides are TGTGCCAGCAGTTTACTGGACAGACCTAACTATGGCTACACCTTC.